A single sample is the source of the 10 T cell receptor beta chains below, sequenced in a study of cytomegalovirus exposure and HLA in healthy donors. The study ran its PCR with 60 Vbeta and 13 Jbeta primers. Sequencing used immunoSEQ multiplex PCR; TCRdb keeps in-frame clones, though not all of them. This sample's table reports fewer than 150,000 clones. The sequenced sample consisted of PBMCs. The receptors derive from an older woman in good health and CMV-seronegative.

V is TRBV25-1 and J is TRBJ2-6, with D maybe TRBD1 (5 bases). V was clipped by 4 bases and J by 0 bases, with 13 bases between them. The length of the CDR3 is 17 residues. Germline CDR1 reads MGHDK; CDR2 reads SYGVNS. The CDR3 protein is CASSATTDSSGANVLTF. In nucleotides, the CDR3 is TGTGCCAGCAGTGCAACTACCGACAGCTCTGGGGCCAACGTCCTGACTTTC. Full variable domain (missing parts from reference TRBV25-1 and TRBJ2-6): EADIYQTPRYLVIGTGKKITLECSQTMGHDKMYWYQQDPGMELHLIHYSYGVNSTEKGDLSSESTVSRIRTEHFPLTLESARPSHTSQYLCASSATTDSSGANVLTFGAGSRLTVL.

This rearrangement joins TRBV7-9 to TRBJ1-1; the D is unclear. The CDR3 has 14 residues. V shed 2 bases and J shed 1 base, with 8 bases lying between them. Germline-derived CDR1 and CDR2 are SEHNR and FQNEAQ (reference sequence). CDR3 nucleotides: TGTGCCAGCAGCTTAATGGAGGCGAACACTGAAGCTTTCTTT. It encodes CASSLMEANTEAFF.

The chain uses TRBV19 and TRBJ2-7; 8 bases agree with TRBD2. Germline CDR1 reads LNHDA; CDR2 reads SQIVND (reference sequence). Germline trimming cut 10 bases from V and 6 bases from J; bases unmatched to any gene: 14. The CDR3 length is 14 residues. The CDR3 spells CATREGRRLSEQYF. The CDR3 region has the DNA TGTGCCACTCGGGAGGGCAGGCGGCTATCCGAGCAGTACTTC.

This chain uses TRBV6-5 with TRBJ2-5; tentatively, D is TRBD2 (6 bases). Looked up from germline, CDR1 is MNHEY and CDR2 is SVGAGI. The CDR3 sequence is 15 residues long. Between the trimmed V and J ends, which lost 6 bases and 4 bases, there was a span of 18 bases. Here the CDR3 reads CASRDYSLALETQYF. DNA of the CDR3: TGTGCCAGCAGGGACTACTCTTTAGCGCTAGAGACCCAGTACTTC.

The genes are TRBV14 and TRBJ2-3; a weak D match, TRBD2 (6 bases). Germline V gives CDR1 SGHDN, CDR2 FVKESK. V gave up 4 bases and J gave up 3 bases, with 17 bases separating them. This CDR3 spans 16 amino acids. Written as DNA, the CDR3 is TGTGCCAGCAGCCGCCGGGACTTCGTACAGACAGATACGCAGTATTTT. It codes for CASSRRDFVQTDTQYF.

This chain links TRBV7-9 with TRBJ1-6; possible D gene TRBD1, 6 bases. Between the trimmed V and J ends, which lost 4 bases and 6 bases, there was a span of 7 bases. This CDR3 spans 13 amino acids. Germline CDR1 SEHNR, CDR2 FQNEAQ (reference sequence). As DNA, the CDR3 is TGTGCCAGCAGCTCACAGGGTAATTCACCCCTCCACTTT. Its protein is CASSSQGNSPLHF.

V and J are TRBV28 and TRBJ1-1; D is ambiguous. Deletions cut 3 bases from V and 5 bases from J, with 22 bases between. Germline V gives CDR1 MDHEN, CDR2 SYDVKM. The CDR3 runs 17 residues. Written as DNA, the CDR3 is TGTGCCAGCAGTTTTTGGTTTGCGGCAGGAGGGAGGACTGAAGCTTTCTTT. Translation gives CASSFWFAAGGRTEAFF.

The chain uses TRBV2 and TRBJ1-2; the match to TRBD1 covers 7 bases. CDR1 is SNHLY, CDR2 FYNNEI, per germline. The CDR3 runs 15 residues. V lost 8 bases to trimming and J lost 5 bases; unmatched junction nucleotides: 14. This CDR3 reads CASRDKMTGRYGYTF. DNA for the CDR3: TGTGCCAGCCGAGACAAAATGACAGGGAGGTATGGCTACACCTTC.

The chain employs TRBV11-3 and TRBJ2-3; maybe TRBD2 (5 bases). Trimming removed 1 base at V and 3 bases at J, with 5 bases between. Germline V gene lookup returns CDR1 SGHNT and CDR2 YENEEA. The CDR3 has 13 amino acids. The CDR3, as DNA: TGTGCCAGCAGCTTAGTAGCGACAGATACGCAGTATTTT. It codes for CASSLVATDTQYF. Using reference TRBV11-3 and TRBJ2-3 for the parts outside the CDR3, the full variable domain is EAGVVQSPRYKIIEKKQPVAFWCNPISGHNTLYWYLQNLGQGPELLIRYENEEAVDDSQLPKDRFSAERLKGVDSTLKIQPAELGDSAVYLCASSLVATDTQYFGPGTRLTVL.

This chain links TRBV4-1 with TRBJ2-2, with 7 bases identical to TRBD2. V was pared by 0 bases and J by 4 bases, with 5 bases of the junction left unmatched. Germline V CDR1 and CDR2: MGHRA, YSYEKL. This CDR3 has 16 amino acids. The CDR3 reads CASSQERTRITGELFF. The CDR3 region has the DNA TGCGCCAGCAGCCAAGAGAGGACTAGAATCACCGGGGAGCTGTTTTTT.